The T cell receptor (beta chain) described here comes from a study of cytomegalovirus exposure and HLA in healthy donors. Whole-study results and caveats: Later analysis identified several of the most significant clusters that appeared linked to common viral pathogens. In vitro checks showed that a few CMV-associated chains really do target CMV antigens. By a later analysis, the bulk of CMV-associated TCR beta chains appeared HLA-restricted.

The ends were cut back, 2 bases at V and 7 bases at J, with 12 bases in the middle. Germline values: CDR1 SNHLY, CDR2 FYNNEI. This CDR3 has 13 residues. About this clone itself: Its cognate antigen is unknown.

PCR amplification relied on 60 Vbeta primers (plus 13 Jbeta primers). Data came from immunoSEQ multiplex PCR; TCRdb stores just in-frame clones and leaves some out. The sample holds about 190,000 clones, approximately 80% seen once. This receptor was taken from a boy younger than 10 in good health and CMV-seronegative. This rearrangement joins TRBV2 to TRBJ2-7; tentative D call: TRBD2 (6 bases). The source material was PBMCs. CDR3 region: CASSERRGGEQYV. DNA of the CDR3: TGTGCCAGCAGTGAACGGAGGGGCGGGGAGCAGTACGTC.